This T cell receptor beta chain was identified during a study of CD8+ T cells in alopecia areata. RNA was extracted and reverse transcribed into cDNA as the sequencing template. Sequencing was performed with immunoSEQ multiplex PCR; in TCRdb, only in-frame clones are kept and a portion is missing. This sample has roughly 200,000 clones; under 60% occur once, and the top ten carry 10% to 15%. Documented treatment: oral pan-JAK inhibitor, 5-10 mg twice daily. The CDR3 runs 15 residues. Trimming took 8 bases from V and 8 from J; bases not matched to a gene: 13. Per germline, CDR1 LGHNA and CDR2 YNFKEQ. J is TRBJ1-2 and V is TRBV4-2, with 11 bases fitting TRBD1. The input for sequencing was CD8+ T cells sorted from blood, taken at week 24, from a patient treated with tofacitinib. The TCR comes from a human donor with alopecia areata. CDR3 nucleotide sequence: TGTGCCAGCGCTAGGACAGGGGGCGACTTAGGAGGCTACACCTTC. This sequence encodes CASARTGGDLGGYTF.